This paragraph reports one TCR beta chain. Its matching antigen is unknown. The iRepertoire nested amplicon-rescue multiplex PCR amplified TCR alpha and beta CDR3s from RNA. For one-step reverse transcription and amplification, about 90-400 ng of tissue mRNA or PBMC total RNA was used. TCRdb re-called the multiplex PCR reads through MiXCR, storing one row per CDR3 protein. The sample gives around 140,000 distinct CDR3 sequences, around 40% of which show up once; more than 15% is in the top ten. Germline loops: CDR1 MNHNS, CDR2 SASEGT. This CDR3 is built from 12 residues. Germline trimming cut 5 bases from V and 8 bases from J; bases unmatched to any gene: 3. The data originate from a study of glioma-infiltrating T cells. Study findings and constraints: Only very few CDR3 sequences appeared in both tissue and blood. Non-neoplastic patients had below-expected tissue-blood divergence, while all gliomas exceeded expectation.

The TCR sequence derives from a human donor with low-grade glioma or glioblastoma, undergoing nonglioma brain surgery, or in good health (not recorded which). The V gene is TRBV6-1, the J gene TRBJ2-1; TRBD1 aligns across 7 bases. The specimen sequenced was glioma tissue, nonneoplastic brain tissue, or PBMCs (not recorded which). The CDR3 is CASSKTGYEQFF. The CDR3 nucleotides read TGTGCCAGCAGTAAGACAGGGTATGAGCAGTTCTTC.